Listed below are T cell receptor beta chains from one sample, sequenced in a study of CD8+CD57+ T cells in acquired aplastic anemia. TCRdb recomputed calls from the reads with MiXCR, one row per CDR3 protein. The sample lists approximately 200,000 distinct CDR3 sequences; roughly half were seen once. What was sequenced was sorted CD4+, CD8+, or CD8+CD57+ T cells (not recorded which) from PBMCs. These receptor sequences come from a human donor in good health, serving as a control. Each CDR3 is given with its conserved first and last residue. Fields, in order: clone size, D gene, V gene, J gene, CDR3 protein, CDR3 DNA. D genes are given only for firm matches. Not all rows give a size; the values are once, few, many and, for expanded clones, a class.

>many|NA|TRBV6-2/TRBV6-3|TRBJ1-2
CASSNTGDYGYTF
TGTGCCAGCAGTAACACAGGCGACTATGGCTACACCTTC
>NA|NA|TRBV10-3|TRBJ1-1
CAISPRDGTEAFF
TGTGCCATCAGCCCACGGGATGGGACTGAAGCTTTCTTT
>NA|NA|TRBV7-9|TRBJ2-7
CASSLGARFYEQYF
TGTGCCAGCAGCTTAGGTGCCAGATTCTACGAGCAGTACTTC
>many|NA|TRBV4-3|TRBJ1-6
CASSQDLNSPLHF
TGCGCCAGCAGCCAAGACCTTAATTCACCCCTCCACTTT
>NA|NA|TRBV7-9|TRBJ2-3
CASSYRVTDTQYF
TGTGCCAGCAGCTACCGGGTCACAGATACGCAGTATTTT
>NA|TRBD2|TRBV7-2|TRBJ2-3
CASSLGLSGGGTDTQYF
TGTGCCAGCAGCTTAGGACTTAGCGGGGGGGGCACAGATACGCAGTATTTT
>NA|TRBD1|TRBV7-9|TRBJ1-2
CASSPWTGDYGYTF
TGTGCCAGCAGCCCATGGACAGGGGACTATGGCTACACCTTC
>many|NA|TRBV7-2|TRBJ1-3
CASSLVSDGNTIYF
TGTGCCAGCAGCTTAGTGTCTGATGGAAACACCATATATTTT
>NA|TRBD2|TRBV20-1|TRBJ2-7
CSATGLAGNYEQYF
TGCAGTGCGACTGGACTAGCGGGGAACTACGAGCAGTACTTC
>once|NA|TRBV30|TRBJ2-7
CGGGRAYEQYF
TGTGGGGGCGGCCGGGCCTACGAGCAGTACTTC
>NA|NA|TRBV19|TRBJ1-5
CASSLEEYSNQPQHF
TGTGCCAGTAGTCTCGAGGAATATAGCAATCAGCCCCAGCATTTT